This T cell receptor (beta chain) was profiled in a study of CD8+ T cells in alopecia areata. On the study more broadly: The drug, oral tofacitinib, was given to treated patients at 5 to 10 mg twice daily. Study-wide points: Scalp clonality dropped significantly under tofacitinib, as did expanded CD8+ top-100 clones.

This clone was counted at least ten times. The antigen is unknown. Extracted RNA was reverse transcribed, and the resulting cDNA served as sequencing template. Profiling relied on immunoSEQ multiplex PCR, and the TCRdb table lists in-frame clones only, not all of them. This table has roughly 100,000 clones, 44% appearing once. As to treatment: oral pan-JAK inhibitor, 5-10 mg twice daily. This CDR3 is 17 amino acids long. Germline lookup yields CDR1 SGHVS and CDR2 FQNEAQ. The V gene lost 1 base and the J gene lost 0 bases, with 13 bases spanning the gap. The source is a human donor with alopecia areata. The specimen comprised CD8+ T cells sorted from blood, sampled at week 24, from a patient treated with tofacitinib. The V and J genes are TRBV7-8 and TRBJ1-5; no clear D gene. The CDR3 sequence: CASSLEQWVHSNQPQHF. CDR3 DNA: TGTGCCAGCAGCTTAGAACAGTGGGTTCATAGCAATCAGCCCCAGCATTTT.